Below are 10 T cell receptor beta chains sequenced from a single sample in a study of early T cells in non-severe SARS-CoV-2 infection. TCRdb passed the 5' RACE reads through MiXCR, listing each CDR3 protein once. This table has tens of thousands of distinct CDR3 sequences, 10% to 15% appearing once. The material sequenced was whole blood. These receptors were taken from an adult who was a healthcare worker with PCR-confirmed SARS-CoV-2 infection or an uninfected control (not recorded which).

This clonotype was recorded many times. The chain combines TRBV6-5 with TRBJ2-6; TRBD1 is a possible D gene (6 bases). The V end lost 6 bases, the J end lost 4 bases, and 13 bases lay between the germline ends. The CDR3 covers 15 residues. Germline loops: CDR1 MNHEY, CDR2 SVGAGI. The chain's CDR3 is CASSATGNGANVLTF. The CDR3 bases are TGTGCCAGCAGCGCTACAGGGAACGGGGCCAACGTCCTGACTTTC.

This sequence joins TRBV6-1 and TRBJ2-1; 8 bases fit TRBD2. This CDR3 is built from 18 residues. CDR1 is MNHNS and CDR2 is SASEGT in the germline V gene. V trimming: 5 bases; J trimming: 0 bases; junction bases outside the gene matches: 12. The CDR3 DNA follows: TGTGCCAGCAGTTCTCGTCGCGGGGGGCCTAACTCCTACAATGAGCAGTTCTTC. This translates into CASSSRRGGPNSYNEQFF.

This clonotype appeared many times. The chain uses TRBV6-2 or TRBV6-3 and TRBJ2-7; D may be TRBD2 (5 bases). Trimming left V 8 bases short and J 0 bases short, with 8 bases between. This CDR3 comprises 12 residues. CDR1 MNHEY and CDR2 SVGEGT come from the germline V gene. The CDR3 DNA sequence: TGTGCCAGCGAGGGAGCCTCCTACGAGCAGTACTTC. Protein product: CASEGASYEQYF.

This clonotype was recorded at least ten times. The gene calls are TRBV10-3 and TRBJ2-7; tentative D call: TRBD1 (5 bases). The germline CDR1 and CDR2 sequences are ENHRY and SYGVKD. V lost 4 bases and J lost 0, with 7 bases in between. The CDR3 runs 13 residues. CDR3 DNA: TGTGCCATCAGTGGACAGAGCTCCTACGAGCAGTACTTC. This gives the protein CAISGQSSYEQYF.

This clonotype occurred many times. This chain connects TRBV10-3 to TRBJ1-5; D is ambiguous. Germline CDR1 ENHRY, CDR2 SYGVKD. This CDR3 spans 15 amino acids. V lost 4 bases and J lost 4, with 14 bases in between. CDR3 loop: CAISADSMGNQPQHF. The CDR3 region has the DNA TGTGCCATCAGTGCAGACTCTATGGGGAATCAGCCCCAGCATTTT.

The table lists this clonotype with many counts. V gene TRBV7-6 combines with J gene TRBJ2-7; either TRBD1 or TRBD2 may fit D (5 bases each). The CDR3 spans 13 residues. Germline assignment: CDR1 SGHVS and CDR2 FNYEAQ. Between the trimmed V and J ends, which lost 1 base and 4 bases, there was a span of 8 bases. In nucleotides, the CDR3 is TGTGCCAGCAGCTTAGAAGAGGGGTACGAGCAGTACTTC. Residues: CASSLEEGYEQYF.

This clonotype showed up many times. V and J are TRBV29-1 and TRBJ2-3, with 7 bases matching TRBD2. The germline V gene encodes CDR1 SQVTM and CDR2 ANQGSEA. The CDR3 extends over 12 amino acids. Unmatched junction bases numbered 4, after V lost 3 bases and J lost 7 bases. CDR3 nucleotides: TGCAGCGTTGAGCTGGGAGGGAATACGCAGTATTTT. It specifies CSVELGGNTQYF.

Only one count was recorded for this clonotype. This chain connects TRBV12-3 or TRBV12-4 to TRBJ1-6, with D unresolved. This CDR3 spans 15 amino acids. V lost 6 bases and J lost 9, with 18 bases in between. CDR3 amino acids: CASSPVMGGSSPLHF. As DNA, the CDR3 is TGTGCCAGCAGCCCTGTGATGGGCGGCAGTTCACCCCTCCACTTT.

This clonotype was detected many times. The CDR3 protein is CAWSEGVGHTEAFF. As DNA, the CDR3 is TGTGCCTGGAGTGAGGGTGTAGGTCACACTGAAGCTTTCTTT. This rearrangement joins TRBV30 to TRBJ1-1; D unclear. V lost 1 base and J 3 bases, leaving 12 bases between the germline ends. Germline loops: CDR1 GTSNPN, CDR2 SVGIG (reference sequence). The CDR3 runs to 14 residues.

V and J are TRBV18 and TRBJ2-2; no definite D call. The CDR3 is made up of 16 amino acids. Looked up from germline, CDR1 is KGHSH and CDR2 is LQKENI. V gave up 2 bases and J gave up 0 bases, with 10 bases separating them. In nucleotides, the CDR3 is TGTGCCAGCTCACCATTTACAGTAGCGAACACCGGGGAGCTGTTTTTT. It is translated as CASSPFTVANTGELFF.